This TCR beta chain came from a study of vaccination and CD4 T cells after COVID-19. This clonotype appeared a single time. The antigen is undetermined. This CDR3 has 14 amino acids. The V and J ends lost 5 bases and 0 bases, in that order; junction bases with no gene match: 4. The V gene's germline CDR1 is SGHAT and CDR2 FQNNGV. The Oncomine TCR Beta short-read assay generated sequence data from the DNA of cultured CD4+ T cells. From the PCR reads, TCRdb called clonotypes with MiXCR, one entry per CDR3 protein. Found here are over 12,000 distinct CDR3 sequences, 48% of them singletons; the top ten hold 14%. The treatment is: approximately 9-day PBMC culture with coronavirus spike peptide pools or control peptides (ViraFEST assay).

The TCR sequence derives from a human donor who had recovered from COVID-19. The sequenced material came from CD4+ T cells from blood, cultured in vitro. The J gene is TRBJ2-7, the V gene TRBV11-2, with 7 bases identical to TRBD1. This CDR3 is CASSSRQGSYEQYF. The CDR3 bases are TGTGCCAGCAGCAGTCGACAGGGCTCCTACGAGCAGTACTTC.